This is a list of T cell receptor beta chains from one sample in a study of blood T cell repertoires in COVID-19. Produced via immunoSEQ multiplex PCR; TCRdb's table is partial and in-frame only. The sample gives approximately 130,000 clones, more than 75% of which show up once; about 3.8% is in the top ten. The source material was peripheral blood. The receptors derive from a man aged 60 to 69 with acute or convalescent COVID-19. CDR3s include the opening cysteine and the closing phenylalanine or tryptophan. Fields, in order: V gene, clone size, J gene, CDR3 protein. The size entry is marked missing in some rows and otherwise reads once, few, many or a size class.

V gene: TRBV29-1; clone size: few; J gene: TRBJ2-1; CDR3 protein: CSVEGRTGSSYNEQFF
V gene: TRBV29-1; clone size: .; J gene: TRBJ1-1; CDR3 protein: CSVGGGPNTEAFF
V gene: TRBV12-5; clone size: .; J gene: TRBJ2-7; CDR3 protein: CASGLVLIRRAAYEQYF
V gene: TRBV5-3; clone size: .; J gene: TRBJ2-7; CDR3 protein: CARRSDRFLSYEQYF
V gene: TRBV7-6; clone size: .; J gene: TRBJ2-1; CDR3 protein: CASSPGTDPNEQFF
V gene: TRBV4-1; clone size: .; J gene: TRBJ1-1; CDR3 protein: CASSLERGSNTEAFF
V gene: TRBV3-1/TRBV3-2; clone size: .; J gene: TRBJ2-7; CDR3 protein: CASSQAPSGSYEQYF
V gene: TRBV18; clone size: .; J gene: TRBJ2-2; CDR3 protein: CASSPPGQGINTGELFF
V gene: TRBV19; clone size: once; J gene: TRBJ1-3; CDR3 protein: CASSILASSGNTIYF
V gene: TRBV7-9; clone size: few; J gene: TRBJ2-1; CDR3 protein: CASSPQHEQFF
V gene: TRBV28; clone size: .; J gene: TRBJ2-3; CDR3 protein: CASSREEGQTDTQYF
V gene: TRBV27; clone size: once; J gene: TRBJ2-7; CDR3 protein: CASSYTSGSPYEQYF
V gene: TRBV28; clone size: .; J gene: TRBJ2-7; CDR3 protein: CASSLFPRTGRNEQYF
V gene: TRBV4-3; clone size: .; J gene: TRBJ2-7; CDR3 protein: CASSQTRGSYEQYF
V gene: TRBV28; clone size: .; J gene: TRBJ2-4; CDR3 protein: CASTSGQAKNIQYF
V gene: TRBV27; clone size: .; J gene: TRBJ1-2; CDR3 protein: CASSPTVLGGYTF
V gene: TRBV20-1; clone size: .; J gene: TRBJ2-1; CDR3 protein: CSASRASVHNEQFF
V gene: TRBV30; clone size: .; J gene: TRBJ1-2; CDR3 protein: CAWTATDNYGYTF
V gene: TRBV11-2; clone size: .; J gene: TRBJ2-1; CDR3 protein: CASSYWGLAGEQFF
V gene: TRBV6-2/TRBV6-3; clone size: once; J gene: TRBJ1-1; CDR3 protein: CASSYRQGEAFF
V gene: TRBV20-1; clone size: .; J gene: TRBJ2-3; CDR3 protein: CSAPPADTQYF
V gene: TRBV19; clone size: few; J gene: TRBJ2-1; CDR3 protein: CASSMGSGSFNEQFF
V gene: TRBV7-7; clone size: .; J gene: TRBJ2-1; CDR3 protein: CASSSSGTSTEQFF
V gene: TRBV7-9; clone size: .; J gene: TRBJ2-5; CDR3 protein: CASSLLAGGTETQYF
V gene: TRBV7-2; clone size: .; J gene: TRBJ2-6; CDR3 protein: CASSPRPTGANVLTF
V gene: TRBV6-5; clone size: .; J gene: TRBJ1-4; CDR3 protein: CASSRGSMNEELFF
V gene: TRBV9; clone size: few; J gene: TRBJ1-2; CDR3 protein: CASSVADSNYGYTF
V gene: TRBV4-1; clone size: .; J gene: TRBJ2-4; CDR3 protein: CASSLSSGLAGGPGKNIQYF
V gene: TRBV5-1; clone size: once; J gene: TRBJ1-1; CDR3 protein: CASSLFRDSNTEAFF
V gene: TRBV5-6; clone size: .; J gene: TRBJ1-2; CDR3 protein: CASSLPSSGQGKGYTF
V gene: TRBV24-1; clone size: .; J gene: TRBJ2-5; CDR3 protein: CATSESGPQETQYF
V gene: TRBV14; clone size: .; J gene: TRBJ2-7; CDR3 protein: CASSQEGRGSSHEQYF
V gene: TRBV7-6; clone size: few; J gene: TRBJ1-1; CDR3 protein: CASSPGTGLMNTEAFF
V gene: TRBV11-2; clone size: .; J gene: TRBJ2-1; CDR3 protein: CASSSLAGGGEQFF
V gene: TRBV28; clone size: .; J gene: TRBJ1-5; CDR3 protein: CASMAVVSNQPQHF
V gene: TRBV5-1; clone size: .; J gene: TRBJ2-1; CDR3 protein: CASSTLAGERNEQFF
V gene: TRBV6-5; clone size: .; J gene: TRBJ1-2; CDR3 protein: CASQTERGNNYGYTF
V gene: TRBV3-1/TRBV3-2; clone size: .; J gene: TRBJ2-5; CDR3 protein: CASSPLAGDQETQYF
V gene: TRBV29-1; clone size: .; J gene: TRBJ2-1; CDR3 protein: CSVGRTGSEQFF
V gene: TRBV6-5; clone size: .; J gene: TRBJ1-3; CDR3 protein: CASTTGTGGRNTIYF
V gene: TRBV28; clone size: .; J gene: TRBJ2-7; CDR3 protein: CASAQGPYEQYF
V gene: TRBV19; clone size: .; J gene: TRBJ1-5; CDR3 protein: CASSISDSSLQHF
V gene: TRBV15; clone size: .; J gene: TRBJ2-3; CDR3 protein: CATSGAGGPDTQYF
V gene: TRBV19; clone size: .; J gene: TRBJ2-7; CDR3 protein: CASSIGPESYEQYF
V gene: TRBV6-5; clone size: .; J gene: TRBJ2-1; CDR3 protein: CASSYVAGGHNEQFF
V gene: TRBV27; clone size: .; J gene: TRBJ1-2; CDR3 protein: CASSFWGGDYGYTF